A selection of T cell receptor beta chains follows, all from one sample in a study of blood T cell repertoires in COVID-19. TCRdb keeps only in-frame clones here, not all; method: immunoSEQ multiplex PCR. This table has about 130,000 clones, under 95% appearing once. Sequenced input: peripheral blood. These receptors all stem from a man in his 60s with COVID-19, enrolled during active disease. The CDR3 runs from the conserved cysteine through the conserved F or W. D genes are given only for firm matches. Size values are once, few and many counts, or a class for expanded clones, and some rows have none.

>TRBV9|NA|NA|TRBJ2-2
CASSVDITGELFF
TGTGCCAGCAGCGTAGATATTACCGGGGAGCTGTTTTTT
>TRBV5-4|few|NA|TRBJ2-5
CASSLAGLPRETQYF
TGTGCCAGCAGCTTGGCAGGACTTCCCAGAGAGACCCAGTACTTC
>TRBV24-1|NA|NA|TRBJ2-3
CATSDLSTSTDTQYF
TGTGCCACCAGTGATTTGTCCACTAGCACAGATACGCAGTATTTT
>TRBV4-3|once|NA|TRBJ1-3
CASSQVRTAGNTIYF
TGCGCCAGCAGCCAAGTTCGGACAGCTGGAAACACCATATATTTT
>TRBV10-3|NA|NA|TRBJ1-2
CAIRGTFHGYTF
TGTGCCATCCGCGGGACGTTTCATGGCTACACCTTC
>TRBV29-1|once|TRBD1|TRBJ2-7
CSVGQARYEQYF
TGCAGCGTGGGACAGGCAAGGTACGAGCAGTACTTC
>TRBV6-5|NA|NA|TRBJ2-1
CASSYSQNEQFF
TGTGCCAGCAGTTATTCCCAGAATGAGCAGTTCTTC
>TRBV2|NA|NA|TRBJ1-2
CASSGGRYGYTF
TGTGCCAGCAGTGGGGGGAGGTATGGCTACACCTTC
>TRBV27|NA|TRBD1|TRBJ2-1
CASKGLRGNEQFF
TGTGCCAGCAAGGGCCTCAGGGGGAATGAGCAGTTCTTC
>TRBV5-1|once|TRBD1|TRBJ2-1
CASSLLPGQGTEQFF
TGCGCCAGCAGCCTTCTACCGGGACAGGGGACTGAGCAGTTCTTC
>TRBV28|NA|NA|TRBJ2-1
CASSLISLAGNEQFF
TGTGCCAGCAGTTTAATCTCGCTAGCTGGCAATGAGCAGTTCTTC
>TRBV7-6|NA|TRBD2|TRBJ2-2
CASSLVPSGSDTGELFF
TGTGCCAGCAGCTTAGTTCCTAGCGGGAGTGACACCGGGGAGCTGTTTTTT
>TRBV4-1|few|NA|TRBJ2-7
CASSREGGLSYEQYF
TGCGCCAGCAGCCGAGAGGGCGGACTCTCCTACGAGCAGTACTTC
>TRBV3-1/TRBV3-2|NA|TRBD1|TRBJ2-5
CASSRRTGKETQYF
TGTGCCAGCAGCCGACGGACAGGGAAAGAGACCCAGTACTTC
>TRBV10-3|NA|NA|TRBJ2-1
CAISEHRDRAEQFF
TGTGCCATCAGTGAACACAGGGATCGGGCTGAGCAGTTCTTC
>TRBV18|NA|NA|TRBJ1-2
CASSSDSLYGYTF
TGTGCCAGCTCGTCCGACAGCCTCTATGGCTACACCTTC
>TRBV19|NA|NA|TRBJ2-3
CASRPDRGLAGETDTQYF
TGTGCCAGTAGACCGGACAGGGGGCTAGCGGGAGAAACAGATACGCAGTATTTT
>TRBV30|NA|NA|TRBJ1-1
CAWSQMNTEAFF
TGTGCCTGGAGTCAAATGAACACTGAAGCTTTCTTT
>TRBV2|NA|NA|TRBJ2-2
CASNLQGPSNTGELFF
TGTGCCAGCAATCTACAGGGCCCCTCCAACACCGGGGAGCTGTTTTTT
>TRBV5-4|NA|NA|TRBJ1-2
CASSLWAGAGYGYTF
TGTGCCAGCAGCTTGTGGGCAGGGGCTGGCTATGGCTACACCTTC
>TRBV11-3|NA|TRBD1|TRBJ2-1
CASSLDRGYNEQFF
TGTGCCAGCAGCTTGGACAGGGGATACAATGAGCAGTTCTTC
>TRBV11-2|NA|NA|TRBJ1-6
CASSLDSNSPLHF
TGTGCCAGCAGCTTGGACAGCAATTCACCCCTCCACTTT
>TRBV6-1|NA|NA|TRBJ1-5
CASSDPNQPQHF
TGTGCCAGCAGTGATCCTAATCAGCCCCAGCATTTT
>TRBV2|NA|TRBD2|TRBJ2-5
CASSRNGGETQYF
TGTGCCAGCAGCCGGAACGGGGGGGAGACCCAGTACTTC
>TRBV11-2|NA|TRBD1|TRBJ2-5
CASSAGQGGETQYF
TGTGCCAGCAGCGCGGGACAGGGAGGCGAGACCCAGTACTTC
>TRBV6-2/TRBV6-3|NA|TRBD2|TRBJ2-7
CASSYQTSGRAFSYEQYF
TGTGCCAGCAGTTACCAAACTAGCGGGAGGGCCTTCTCCTACGAGCAGTACTTC